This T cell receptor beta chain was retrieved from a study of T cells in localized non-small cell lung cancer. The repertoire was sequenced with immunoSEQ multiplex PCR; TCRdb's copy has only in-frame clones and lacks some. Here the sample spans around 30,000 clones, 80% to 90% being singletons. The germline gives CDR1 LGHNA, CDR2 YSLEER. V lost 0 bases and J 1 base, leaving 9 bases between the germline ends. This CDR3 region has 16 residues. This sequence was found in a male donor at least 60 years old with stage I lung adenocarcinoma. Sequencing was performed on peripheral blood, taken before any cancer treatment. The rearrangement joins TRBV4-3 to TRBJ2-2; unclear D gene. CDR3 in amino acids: CASSQDNWGNTGELFF. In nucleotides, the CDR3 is TGCGCCAGCAGCCAAGATAATTGGGGGAACACCGGGGAGCTGTTTTTT.